What follows is one TCR beta chain and its context. This entry belongs to a study of T cell repertoires in cytomegalovirus infection. This CDR3 spans 14 amino acids. Trimming removed 4 bases at V and 4 bases at J, with 8 bases between. Germline lookup yields CDR1 LNHDA and CDR2 SQIVND (reference sequence). Via MiXCR, TCRdb re-called the reads, giving one row per CDR3 protein. In the table there are fewer than 550,000 distinct CDR3 sequences, 26% of which are singletons. This rearrangement joins TRBV19 to TRBJ1-6, with D possibly being TRBD1 (6 bases). The TCR originated in a human donor in good health (CMV status not recorded). Some clones in this sample may be carry-over from other donors' samples. Source material: PBMCs. Written as DNA, the CDR3 is TGTGCCAGTAGTACGGACAGTTATAATTCACCCCTCCACTTT. Its translation is CASSTDSYNSPLHF.